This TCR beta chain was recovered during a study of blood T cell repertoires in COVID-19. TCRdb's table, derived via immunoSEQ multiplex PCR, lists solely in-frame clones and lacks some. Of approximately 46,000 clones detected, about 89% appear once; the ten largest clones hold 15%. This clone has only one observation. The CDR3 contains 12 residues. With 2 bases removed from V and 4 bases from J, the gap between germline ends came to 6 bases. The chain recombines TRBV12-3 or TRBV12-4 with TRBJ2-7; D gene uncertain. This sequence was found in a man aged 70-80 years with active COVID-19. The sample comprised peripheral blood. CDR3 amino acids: CASSLWAYEQYF. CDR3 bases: TGTGCCAGCAGTTTATGGGCTTACGAGCAGTACTTC.